This T cell receptor (beta chain) was retrieved from a study of cytomegalovirus exposure and HLA in healthy donors. Regarding the study as a whole: Sequence variants that were highly shared formed a cluster that was likely a sequencing artifact. More clonal expansion characterized HLA-associated TCR beta chains than equally common others in a later analysis. The study found most TCR sequences rare, yet found some public TCRs in many donors. For TCR beta chains, V- and J-gene trimming was later linked to a missense DCLRE1C variant.

With respect to this clone: Its antigen is not known.

Amplification used 60 Vbeta primers and 13 Jbeta primers. Sequenced by immunoSEQ multiplex PCR; TCRdb stores in-frame clones only, minus some. The table has roughly 140,000 clones, 73% seen once. The sample comprised PBMCs. The sequence came from a human donor in good health.

The CDR3 DNA reads TGTGCCAGTAGTATCAGGGACAGGGGTGATTCACCCCTCCACTTT. It translates to CASSIRDRGDSPLHF. The chain carries TRBV19 and TRBJ1-6; 10 positions agree with TRBD1. V was pared by 3 bases and J by 8 bases, with 4 bases of the junction left unmatched. The CDR3 has 15 amino acids. Germline V CDR1 and CDR2: LNHDA, SQIVND (reference sequence).